This T cell receptor (beta chain) was identified in a study of T cells in Graves' hyperthyroidism and ophthalmopathy (dated by TCRdb to between 2018 and 2020). For the study in its entirety: Peripheral blood was sampled at the time of initial diagnosis, prior to any treatment. To identify TCR V-J signatures that set the groups apart, the researchers used a discovery cohort of 100 patients, made up of about 44 with Graves' ophthalmopathy and 55 to 65 with stable Graves' hyperthyroidism. The roughly 100 discovery patients were divided at random into training and test sets in a 7:3 ratio. The paper reports TCR Vbeta CDR3 sequencing of 140 or so peripheral blood samples: 40 to 45 ophthalmopathy, 75 to 80 hyperthyroidism and approximately 17 progressor patients. In more than 5 Graves' hyperthyroidism patients, the study also compared T-cell repertoires from thyroid tissue with T-cell repertoires from blood. After blood sampling, hyperthyroidism patients were treated with methimazole at a starting dose of 30 mg daily, and ophthalmopathy patients were treated with high-dose intravenous methylprednisolone. Whether ophthalmopathy could be predicted prospectively was tested in an independent validation cohort made up of some 20 hyperthyroidism patients plus 17 patients who later progressed to ophthalmopathy. General study outcomes and caveats: No statistical method was used to set the sample size in advance, and investigators knew the group allocation. Most expanded thyroid clonotypes (frequency above 0.001) were also detected in blood, a finding suggesting that blood repertoires may reflect thyroid immune responses. In cross-validation, a model built on a 13 V-J signature told ophthalmopathy apart from stable hyperthyroidism with 85% to 90% sensitivity and about 81% specificity, and in testing the same model reached 80%/75%. In validation, progression to ophthalmopathy was predicted by the model with about 70% sensitivity and around 75% specificity, a median of 6.5 months before onset.

Of note for this clonotype: The clone's antigen remains unknown. The final CDR3 position lacks the conserved phenylalanine or tryptophan, pointing to a likely read error.

Amplification of TCR beta CDR3 regions was carried out from RNA transcripts. For the first round of RT-PCR on the TCR CDR3, the HTBI primer set was used together with the Qiagen OneStep RT-PCR kit. Libraries were constructed in a second round of multiplex PCR, after which size selection and purification were performed. The libraries were sequenced on an Illumina HiSeq2000 using paired-end 100 bp reads. From the authors' description of their analysis: SOAPnuke was used to process the raw data, removing reads that contained adapters or uncalled bases, had a mean Phred below 15, or lacked an exact match to the constant primer or identifier. COPE v1.2.5 was used to merge high-quality paired reads, and clonotypes were defined as unique nucleotide sequences. Clonotypes were aligned to IMGT TRBV, TRBD and TRBJ reference segments using MiTCR v1.1. Only V-J combinations with frequency above 0.0001, covering 99% to 99.2% of repertoires, were analysed. The TCS score was defined as the ratio of F50 (clonal expansion) to E x V (chaos), calculated using BLOSUM62-based TCRdist between CDR3 peptides within each V-J. Welch's t-statistics and random forest reduced just over 500 V-J features to 10 to 15, which were used in a naive Bayes classifier (R e1071). Using fastp at Q25 and MiXCR, TCRdb reprocessed the public reads and kept productive beta chains. Each record represents a unique CDR3 protein, reported with the most common genes and DNA among its rows. TCRdb assigned the V and J calls; the authors' analysis was not used. Present in this sample are some 570,000 distinct CDR3 sequences, 12% to 15% of which were seen just once. About 6.6% of the sample is held by the ten biggest clonotypes.

Ophthalmopathy patients had moderately to severely active disease, with a Clinical Activity Score of 3 or more, a NOSPECS grade of 4 or more, and a disease duration of less than 3 months. The study excluded patients with uncontrolled infections, other autoimmune diseases, pregnancy or lactation. Diagnoses were based on clinical symptoms, serum thyroxine and TRAb, thyroid ultrasound and orbital computed tomography. PBMCs were isolated from 10 ml of fresh peripheral blood by Ficoll-Paque density gradient centrifugation. Total RNA was extracted using Trizol reagent, and RNA quality was assessed on an Agilent 2100 Bioanalyzer. The CDR3 contains 14 residues when both ends are counted. Just CDR3 DNA is preserved here, 42 bases in frame from base 1. The CDR1 and CDR2 encoded by the germline V gene are SGDLS and YYNGEE. Cut back by 0 bases and 2 bases, the V and J ends lie 8 bases apart.

The clonotype was recovered from a woman aged 18-35 years with Graves' ophthalmopathy. The rearrangement joined TRBV9 to TRBJ1-2; no D gene is confidently identified. Input material: blood. The CDR3 has the sequence CASSVEAGNYGYTL. The sequenced DNA is TGTGCCAGCAGCGTAGAGGCGGGAAACTATGGCTACACCCTC.